This TCR beta chain is from a study of T cells in Graves' hyperthyroidism and ophthalmopathy. Germline V gene lookup returns CDR1 SNHLY and CDR2 FYNNEI. Trimming cost V 3 bases and J 0 bases, with 8 bases left between them. This CDR3 is built from 14 residues. The study left out patients who had uncontrolled infection, other autoimmune disease, pregnancy or lactation. TCR beta CDR3 sequences were amplified from RNA transcripts. The TCR CDR3 was amplified in a first-round RT-PCR using the HTBI primer set. TCRdb reprocessed the multiplex PCR reads via MiXCR and lists one record per CDR3 protein. Seen here are about 520,000 distinct CDR3 sequences, 20% to 25% observed once, and the top ten hold approximately 25%. Findings and limits, study-wide: Among clonotypes expanded in thyroid above 0.001, most were also found in blood.

This clonotype was seen more than once but under ten times. The target antigen is unknown. The chain links TRBV2 to TRBJ1-1; D ambiguous. What was sequenced was blood. The TCR originated in a man younger than 35 with Graves' hyperthyroidism. The CDR3 region is CASSETFLNTEAFF. CDR3 coding DNA: TGTGCCAGCAGTGAGACTTTTCTGAACACTGAAGCTTTCTTT.